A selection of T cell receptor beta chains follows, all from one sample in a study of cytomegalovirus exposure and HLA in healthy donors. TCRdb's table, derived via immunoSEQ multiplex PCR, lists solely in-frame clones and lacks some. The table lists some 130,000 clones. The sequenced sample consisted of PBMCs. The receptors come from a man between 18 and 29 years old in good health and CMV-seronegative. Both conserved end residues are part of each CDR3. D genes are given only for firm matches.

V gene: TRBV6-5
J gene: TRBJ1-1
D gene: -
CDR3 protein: CASSYSNRAVEAFF
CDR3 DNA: TGTGCCAGCAGTTACTCGAACAGGGCGGTTGAAGCTTTCTTT

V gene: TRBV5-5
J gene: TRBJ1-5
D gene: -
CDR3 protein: CASSLENQPQHF
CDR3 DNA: TGTGCCAGCAGCCTAGAAAATCAGCCCCAGCATTTT

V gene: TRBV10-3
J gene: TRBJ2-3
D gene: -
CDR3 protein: CAISERGSTDTQYF
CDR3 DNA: TGTGCCATCAGTGAACGGGGTAGCACAGATACGCAGTATTTT

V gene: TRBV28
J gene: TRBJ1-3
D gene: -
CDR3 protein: CASSRRGTSSGNTIYF
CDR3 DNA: TGTGCCAGCAGTCGGAGGGGCACCAGCTCTGGAAACACCATATATTTT

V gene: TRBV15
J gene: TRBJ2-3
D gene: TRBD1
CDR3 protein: CATSTPPGQRTDTQYF
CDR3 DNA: TGTGCCACCAGCACCCCACCGGGACAGCGCACAGATACGCAGTATTTT

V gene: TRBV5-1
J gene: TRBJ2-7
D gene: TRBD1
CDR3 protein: CASSWGDRDSDEQYF
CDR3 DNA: TGCGCCAGCAGCTGGGGGGACAGGGACAGCGACGAGCAGTACTTC

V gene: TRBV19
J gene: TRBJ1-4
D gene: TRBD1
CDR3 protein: CAARDSHEKLFF
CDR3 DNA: TGTGCCGCCCGGGACAGCCATGAAAAACTGTTTTTT

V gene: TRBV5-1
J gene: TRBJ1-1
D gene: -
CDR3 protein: CASSLVGRFTEAFF
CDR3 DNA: TGCGCCAGCAGCTTGGTAGGGAGATTCACTGAAGCTTTCTTT

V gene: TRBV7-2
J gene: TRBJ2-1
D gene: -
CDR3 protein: CASSPRGGEFF
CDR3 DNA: TGTGCCAGCAGCCCACGGGGAGGTGAGTTCTTC

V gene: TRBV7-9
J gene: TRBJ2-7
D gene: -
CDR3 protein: CASSLGSYEQYF
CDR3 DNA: TGTGCCAGCAGCTTAGGGTCCTACGAGCAGTACTTC

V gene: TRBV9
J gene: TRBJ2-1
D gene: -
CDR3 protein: CASSVAVAGLYNEQFF
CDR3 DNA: TGTGCCAGCAGCGTAGCGGTTGCGGGCCTCTACAATGAGCAGTTCTTC

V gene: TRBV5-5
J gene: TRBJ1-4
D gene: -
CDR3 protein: CASSLNGVLANEKLFF
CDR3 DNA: TGTGCCAGCAGCTTGAACGGTGTACTAGCTAATGAAAAACTGTTTTTT

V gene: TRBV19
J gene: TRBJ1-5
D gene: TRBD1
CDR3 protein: CASRTTGSGNQPQHF
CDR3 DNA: TGTGCCAGTAGGACGACAGGGAGCGGCAATCAGCCCCAGCATTTT

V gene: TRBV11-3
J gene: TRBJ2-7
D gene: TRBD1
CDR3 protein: CASSPIKTGGTYEQYF
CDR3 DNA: TGTGCCAGCAGCCCAATTAAGACAGGGGGAACCTACGAGCAGTACTTC

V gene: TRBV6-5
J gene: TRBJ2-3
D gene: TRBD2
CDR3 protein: CASSNSGRSADTQYF
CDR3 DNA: TGTGCCAGCAGTAATAGCGGGAGGTCGGCAGATACGCAGTATTTT

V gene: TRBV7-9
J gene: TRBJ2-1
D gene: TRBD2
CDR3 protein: CASSLLAGAYNEQFF
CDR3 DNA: TGTGCCAGCAGCTTACTAGCGGGTGCTTACAATGAGCAGTTCTTC

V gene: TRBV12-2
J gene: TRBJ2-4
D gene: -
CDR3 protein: CASRSPRPSTGGFKNIQYF
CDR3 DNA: TGTGCAAGTCGCTCCCCCCGGCCATCGACAGGGGGCTTTAAAAACATTCAGTACTTC

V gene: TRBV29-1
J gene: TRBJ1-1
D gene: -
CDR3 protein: CSVAGLNTEAFF
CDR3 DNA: TGCAGCGTTGCGGGTCTGAACACTGAAGCTTTCTTT

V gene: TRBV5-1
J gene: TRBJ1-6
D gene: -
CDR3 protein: CASRGGSSYNSPLHF
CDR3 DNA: TGCGCCAGCAGAGGCGGTAGCTCCTATAATTCACCCCTCCACTTT

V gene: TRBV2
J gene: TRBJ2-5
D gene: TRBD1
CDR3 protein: CASTGTVRETQYF
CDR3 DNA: TGTGCCAGCACTGGGACAGTAAGAGAGACCCAGTACTTC

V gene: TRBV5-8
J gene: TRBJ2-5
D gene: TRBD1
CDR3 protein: CASSPGTALITRPQETQYF
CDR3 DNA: TGTGCCAGCAGCCCTGGGACAGCCCTAATCACTAGACCTCAAGAGACCCAGTACTTC

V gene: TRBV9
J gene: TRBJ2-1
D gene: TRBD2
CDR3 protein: CASSPAGGLTYNEQFF
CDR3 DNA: TGTGCCAGCAGCCCGGCGGGAGGCTTAACCTACAATGAGCAGTTCTTC

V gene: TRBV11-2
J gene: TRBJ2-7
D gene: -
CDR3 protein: CASSPARESREQYF
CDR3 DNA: TGTGCCAGCAGCCCAGCCCGGGAGAGCAGGGAGCAGTACTTC

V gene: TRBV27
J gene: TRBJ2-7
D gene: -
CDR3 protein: CASSFHQYYEQYF
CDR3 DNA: TGTGCCAGCAGTTTTCACCAGTACTACGAGCAGTACTTC

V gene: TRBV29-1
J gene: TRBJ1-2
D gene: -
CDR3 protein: CSVESIPGELERGYTF
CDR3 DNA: TGCAGCGTCGAATCTATCCCGGGGGAGCTTGAGCGCGGCTACACCTTC

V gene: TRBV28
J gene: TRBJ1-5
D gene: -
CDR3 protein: CASSFRGGQPQHF
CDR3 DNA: TGTGCCAGCAGTTTCCGGGGGGGTCAGCCCCAGCATTTT

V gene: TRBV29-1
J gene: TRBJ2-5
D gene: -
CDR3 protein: CSVFWARGWSQYF
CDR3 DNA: TGCAGCGTATTTTGGGCCAGGGGATGGTCCCAGTACTTC

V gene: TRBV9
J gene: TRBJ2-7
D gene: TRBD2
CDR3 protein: CASSGVAGGLSYEQYF
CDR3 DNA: TGTGCCAGCAGCGGGGTAGCGGGGGGCCTGTCCTACGAGCAGTACTTC

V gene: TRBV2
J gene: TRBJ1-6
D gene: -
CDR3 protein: CASKPVGPPLHF
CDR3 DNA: TGTGCCAGCAAACCGGTGGGGCCACCCCTCCACTTT

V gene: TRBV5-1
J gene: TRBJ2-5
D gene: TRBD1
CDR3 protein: CASSSTDREETQYF
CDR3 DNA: TGCGCCAGCAGCTCTACGGACAGGGAAGAGACCCAGTACTTC